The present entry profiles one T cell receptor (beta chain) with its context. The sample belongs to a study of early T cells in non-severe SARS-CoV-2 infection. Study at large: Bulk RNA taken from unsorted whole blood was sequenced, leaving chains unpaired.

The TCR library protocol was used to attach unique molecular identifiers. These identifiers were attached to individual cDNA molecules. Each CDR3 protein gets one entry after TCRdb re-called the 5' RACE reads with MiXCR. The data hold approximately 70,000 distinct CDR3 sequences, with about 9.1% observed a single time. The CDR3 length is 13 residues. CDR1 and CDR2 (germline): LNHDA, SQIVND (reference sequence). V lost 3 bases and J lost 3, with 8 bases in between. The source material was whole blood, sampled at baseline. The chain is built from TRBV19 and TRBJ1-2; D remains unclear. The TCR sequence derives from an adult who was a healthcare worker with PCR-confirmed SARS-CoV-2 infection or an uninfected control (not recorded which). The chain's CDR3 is CASSIQEHYGYTF. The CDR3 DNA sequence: TGTGCCAGTAGTATCCAGGAGCACTATGGCTACACCTTC.